A single sample is the source of the 2 T cell receptor beta chains below, sequenced in a study of T-cell memory formation after mild COVID-19. TCRdb independently ran MiXCR on the 5' RACE reads; one entry per CDR3 protein. The data hold over 150,000 distinct CDR3 sequences, with over 10% observed a single time. The sample comprised PBMCs or a T cell subset sorted from them (not recorded which). These receptors originate from a young man who had mild COVID-19 (a few samples of this study predate the infection). Cell type and time point are not known.

This clonotype appeared a few times. V and J are TRBV20-1 and TRBJ1-2; 9 positions agree with TRBD1. The CDR3 has 14 amino acids. CDR1 and CDR2 (germline): DFQATT, SNEGSKA (reference sequence). V was pared by 6 bases and J by 4 bases, with 9 bases of the junction left unmatched. The CDR3 sequence is CSARTGAPSYGYTF. The CDR3 DNA reads as TGCAGTGCCCGGACAGGGGCCCCCTCCTATGGCTACACCTTC.

This chain uses TRBV5-5 with TRBJ1-1; D possibly corresponds to TRBD1 (5 bases). V lost 4 bases and J 4 bases, leaving 14 bases between the germline ends. Germline CDR1 reads SGHKS; CDR2 reads YYEKEE (reference sequence). This CDR3 region has 14 residues. The CDR3 bases are TGTGCCAGCAGCCCGATACAGGTAGTCACTGAAGCTTTCTTT. Amino acids: CASSPIQVVTEAFF. Based on the CDR3 plus reference TRBV5-5 and TRBJ1-1, the full variable domain is DAGVTQSPTHLIKTRGQQVTLRCSPISGHKSVSWYQQVLGQGPQFIFQYYEKEERGRGNFPDRFSARQFPNYSSELNVNALLLGDSALYLCASSPIQVVTEAFFGQGTRLTVV.